Listed below are T cell receptor beta chains from one sample, sequenced in a study of cytomegalovirus exposure and HLA in healthy donors. Using immunoSEQ multiplex PCR, the repertoire was profiled, and TCRdb retains in-frame clones only, with some absent. Among 100,000 to 150,000 clones, over 60% were seen once, and the ten largest hold around 2.1%. The sequenced material came from PBMCs. The receptors stem from a man over 45 in good health and CMV-seronegative. The CDR3 runs from the conserved cysteine through the conserved F or W. Each record gives: clone size, J gene, D gene, V gene, CDR3 protein, CDR3 DNA. D genes are given only for firm matches. Rows give clone size only sometimes, using once, few, many, or a class for an expanded clone.

- | TRBJ2-5 | - | TRBV6-1 | CASSGGLDQETQYF | TGTGCCAGCTCTGGAGGACTGGACCAAGAGACCCAGTACTTC
- | TRBJ1-3 | - | TRBV6-1 | CASSEGGLGNTIYF | TGTGCCAGCAGTGAAGGGGGGCTTGGAAACACCATATATTTT
- | TRBJ2-1 | - | TRBV7-8 | CASSPDTTSYNEQFF | TGTGCCAGCAGCCCGGACACCACTTCCTACAATGAGCAGTTCTTC
- | TRBJ1-4 | TRBD1 | TRBV14 | CASSLTTGTAATNEKLFF | TGTGCCAGCAGCCTCACCACCGGGACAGCAGCAACTAATGAAAAACTGTTTTTT
- | TRBJ1-2 | - | TRBV29-1 | CSVGETGHGYTF | TGCAGCGTTGGAGAGACAGGTCATGGCTACACCTTC
- | TRBJ1-4 | - | TRBV2 | CASSSRDNEKLFF | TGTGCCAGCAGTAGCAGGGATAATGAAAAACTGTTTTTT
- | TRBJ2-7 | TRBD1 | TRBV5-1 | CASRPGTDISYEQYF | TGCGCCAGCAGACCCGGGACAGACATATCCTACGAGCAGTACTTC
- | TRBJ2-2 | - | TRBV7-2 | CATSRGTTGELFF | TGTGCCACCTCCCGTGGCACCACCGGGGAGCTGTTTTTT
- | TRBJ1-1 | - | TRBV5-1 | CASKGQKGMNTEAFF | TGCGCCAGCAAAGGGCAAAAGGGGATGAACACTGAAGCTTTCTTT
- | TRBJ2-1 | TRBD2 | TRBV5-4 | CASSLGLAGGEQFF | TGTGCCAGCAGCTTGGGGCTAGCGGGGGGGGAGCAGTTCTTC
- | TRBJ2-2 | TRBD1 | TRBV5-1 | CASSFTGAPNTGELFF | TGCGCCAGCAGCTTCACAGGGGCGCCGAACACCGGGGAGCTGTTTTTT
- | TRBJ1-6 | - | TRBV5-1 | CASSLVQGYNSPLHF | TGCGCCAGCAGCTTGGTTCAGGGCTATAATTCACCCCTCCACTTT
- | TRBJ2-5 | - | TRBV11-2 | CASSPTGVPEETQYF | TGTGCCAGCAGCCCCACGGGAGTTCCCGAAGAGACCCAGTACTTC
- | TRBJ1-5 | TRBD1 | TRBV2 | CASSWRGQNQPQHF | TGTGCCAGCAGTTGGAGGGGGCAGAATCAGCCCCAGCATTTT
- | TRBJ2-5 | - | TRBV2 | CASILEETQYF | TGTGCCAGCATCCTAGAAGAGACCCAGTACTTC
- | TRBJ1-1 | TRBD1 | TRBV5-1 | CASSPGTGDYAFF | TGCGCCAGCAGCCCAGGGACAGGGGATTATGCTTTCTTT
- | TRBJ2-3 | TRBD2 | TRBV4-3 | CASSQDWLAGGLDTTDTQYF | TGCGCCAGCAGCCAAGATTGGCTAGCGGGGGGCCTAGACACCACAGATACGCAGTATTTT
- | TRBJ1-1 | TRBD1 | TRBV5-1 | CASSPGQGLITEAFF | TGCGCCAGCAGCCCGGGACAGGGTTTGATCACTGAAGCTTTCTTT
- | TRBJ1-5 | TRBD1 | TRBV15 | CATSRGTGWEPQHF | TGTGCCACCAGCAGAGGGACAGGGTGGGAGCCCCAGCATTTT
once | TRBJ1-1 | - | TRBV7-8 | CASSLAQARAFF | TGTGCCAGCAGCTTAGCGCAAGCCAGGGCTTTCTTT
few | TRBJ2-2 | - | TRBV19 | CASSIGGGTGELFF | TGTGCCAGTAGTATTGGAGGGGGCACGGGGGAGCTGTTTTTT
- | TRBJ1-5 | - | TRBV21-1 | CASSKAVRGRLPQHF | TGTGCCAGCAGCAAAGCCGTAAGGGGAAGATTGCCCCAGCATTTT
- | TRBJ2-3 | TRBD2 | TRBV6-1 | CASSGAGGPGDTQYF | TGTGCCAGCAGTGGAGCGGGGGGGCCAGGGGATACGCAGTATTTT
- | TRBJ2-3 | TRBD1 | TRBV7-3 | CASSLGQGSTDTQYF | TGTGCCAGCAGTCTAGGACAGGGGAGCACAGATACGCAGTATTTT
- | TRBJ1-1 | TRBD1 | TRBV19 | CASKGQGETEAFF | TGTGCCAGTAAGGGACAGGGCGAGACTGAAGCTTTCTTT
few | TRBJ2-5 | TRBD2 | TRBV4-2 | CASSQDRGGGGDQETQYF | TGTGCCAGCAGCCAAGATCGGGGGGGCGGTGGGGACCAAGAGACCCAGTACTTC
- | TRBJ1-3 | - | TRBV2 | CASTEERNGNTIYF | TGTGCCAGCACTGAGGAGAGGAATGGAAACACCATATATTTT
- | TRBJ1-2 | - | TRBV7-9 | CASSLEAVYGYTF | TGTGCCAGCAGCTTAGAGGCGGTCTATGGCTACACCTTC
- | TRBJ1-3 | - | TRBV9 | CASSVGAGGRNTIYF | TGTGCCAGCAGCGTAGGGGCAGGAGGACGAAACACCATATATTTT
- | TRBJ1-3 | - | TRBV18 | CASSPTFTEPSGNTIYF | TGTGCCAGCTCACCAACGTTCACAGAGCCCTCTGGAAACACCATATATTTT
- | TRBJ2-5 | - | TRBV28 | CASTPRGGASRETQYF | TGTGCCAGCACCCCCAGGGGAGGGGCGTCCAGGGAGACCCAGTACTTC
- | TRBJ2-5 | - | TRBV6-6 | CASSRDLYQETQYF | TGTGCCAGCAGCCGAGACTTGTACCAAGAGACCCAGTACTTC
- | TRBJ1-2 | - | TRBV5-4 | CASSLDGGINYGYTF | TGTGCCAGCAGCTTAGATGGAGGGATTAACTATGGCTACACCTTC
- | TRBJ2-5 | - | TRBV2 | CASSGQKETQYF | TGTGCCAGCAGCGGACAGAAAGAGACCCAGTACTTC
- | TRBJ1-2 | - | TRBV6-1 | CASEGQGRGGSYTF | TGTGCCAGCGAAGGGCAGGGGCGTGGCGGAAGCTACACCTTC
- | TRBJ2-3 | - | TRBV5-1 | CASSLGLVTDTQYF | TGCGCCAGCAGCTTGGGACTAGTTACAGATACGCAGTATTTT
- | TRBJ2-5 | - | TRBV5-1 | CASSPNGQETQYF | TGCGCCAGCAGCCCGAACGGCCAAGAGACCCAGTACTTC
- | TRBJ1-2 | TRBD1 | TRBV7-9 | CASSSTGDRNGYTF | TGTGCCAGCAGCTCCACAGGGGACCGGAATGGCTACACCTTC
- | TRBJ2-5 | - | TRBV5-4 | CASSLGGSGETQYF | TGTGCCAGCAGCTTGGGTGGTAGCGGAGAGACCCAGTACTTC
- | TRBJ1-3 | - | TRBV9 | CASSVGVRGDGNTIYF | TGTGCCAGCAGCGTAGGGGTGCGGGGTGATGGAAACACCATATATTTT
- | TRBJ2-5 | - | TRBV2 | CASSDWASQYF | TGTGCCAGCAGTGATTGGGCGTCCCAGTACTTC
- | TRBJ1-4 | - | TRBV7-8 | CASSLGQSEKLFF | TGTGCCAGCAGCTTAGGACAATCTGAAAAACTGTTTTTT